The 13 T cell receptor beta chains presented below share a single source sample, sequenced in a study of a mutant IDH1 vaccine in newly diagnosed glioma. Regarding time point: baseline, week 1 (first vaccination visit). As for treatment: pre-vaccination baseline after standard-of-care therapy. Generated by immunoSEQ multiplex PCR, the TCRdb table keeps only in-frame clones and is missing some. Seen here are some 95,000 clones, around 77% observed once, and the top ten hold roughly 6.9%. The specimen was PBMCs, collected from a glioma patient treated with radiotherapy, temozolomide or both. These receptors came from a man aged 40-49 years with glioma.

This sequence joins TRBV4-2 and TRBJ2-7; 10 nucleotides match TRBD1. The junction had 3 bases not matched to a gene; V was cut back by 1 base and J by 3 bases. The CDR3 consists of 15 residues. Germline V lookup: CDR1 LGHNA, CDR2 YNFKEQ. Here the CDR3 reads CASSQGGTGDYEQYF. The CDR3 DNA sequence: TGTGCCAGCAGCCAAGGCGGGACAGGGGACTACGAGCAGTACTTC.

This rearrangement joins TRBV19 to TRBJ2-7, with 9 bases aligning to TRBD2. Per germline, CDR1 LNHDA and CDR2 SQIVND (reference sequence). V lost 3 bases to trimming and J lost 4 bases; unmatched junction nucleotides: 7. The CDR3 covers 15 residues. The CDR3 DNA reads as TGTGCCAGTAGTATCGGCGGGAGGGCTCATTACGAGCAGTACTTC. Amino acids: CASSIGGRAHYEQYF.

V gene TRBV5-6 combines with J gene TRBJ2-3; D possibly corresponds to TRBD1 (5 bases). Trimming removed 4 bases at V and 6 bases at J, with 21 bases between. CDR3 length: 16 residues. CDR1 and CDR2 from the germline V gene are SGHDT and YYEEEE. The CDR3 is CASSPRAEIFRDTQYF. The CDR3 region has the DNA TGTGCCAGCAGCCCCAGGGCTGAAATCTTCCGCGATACGCAGTATTTT.

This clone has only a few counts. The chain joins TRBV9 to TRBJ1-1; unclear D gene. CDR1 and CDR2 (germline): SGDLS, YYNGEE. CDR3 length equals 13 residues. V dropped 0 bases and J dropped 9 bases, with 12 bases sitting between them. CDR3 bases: TGTGCCAGCAGCGTAGCTGTACAGAGCCAAGCTTTCTTT. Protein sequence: CASSVAVQSQAFF.

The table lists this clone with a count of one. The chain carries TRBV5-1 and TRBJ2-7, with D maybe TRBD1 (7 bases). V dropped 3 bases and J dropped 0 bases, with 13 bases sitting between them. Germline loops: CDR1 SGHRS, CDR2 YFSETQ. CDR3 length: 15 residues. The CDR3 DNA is TGCGCCAGCAGCTGGCAGGGGGGACTCTCCTACGAGCAGTACTTC. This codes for CASSWQGGLSYEQYF.

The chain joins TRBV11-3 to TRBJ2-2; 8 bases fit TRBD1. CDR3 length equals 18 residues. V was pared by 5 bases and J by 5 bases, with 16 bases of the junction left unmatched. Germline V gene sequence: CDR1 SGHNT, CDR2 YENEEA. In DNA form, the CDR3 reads TGTGCCAGCAGCCGCCACATGGTAGACAGGGGCATTACCGGGGAGCTGTTTTTT. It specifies CASSRHMVDRGITGELFF.

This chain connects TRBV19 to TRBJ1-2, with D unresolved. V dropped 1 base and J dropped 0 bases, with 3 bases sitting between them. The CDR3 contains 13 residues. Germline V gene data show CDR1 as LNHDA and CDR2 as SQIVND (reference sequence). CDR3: CASSIGSNYGYTF. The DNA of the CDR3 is TGTGCCAGTAGTATAGGGTCTAACTATGGCTACACCTTC.

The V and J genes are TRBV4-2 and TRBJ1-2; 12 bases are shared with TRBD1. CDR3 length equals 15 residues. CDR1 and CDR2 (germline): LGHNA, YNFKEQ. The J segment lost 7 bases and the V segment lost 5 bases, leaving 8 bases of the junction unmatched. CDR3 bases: TGTGCCAGCAGCGCCGGGACAGGGGGCGTCAGTGGCTACACCTTC. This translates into CASSAGTGGVSGYTF.

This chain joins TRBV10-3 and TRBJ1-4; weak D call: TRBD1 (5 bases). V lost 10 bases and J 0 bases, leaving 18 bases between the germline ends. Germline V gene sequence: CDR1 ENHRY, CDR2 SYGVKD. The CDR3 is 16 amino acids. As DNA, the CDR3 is TGTGCCACCGGAGGGGCAGGTTGGGCAACTAATGAAAAACTGTTTTTT. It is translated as CATGGAGWATNEKLFF.

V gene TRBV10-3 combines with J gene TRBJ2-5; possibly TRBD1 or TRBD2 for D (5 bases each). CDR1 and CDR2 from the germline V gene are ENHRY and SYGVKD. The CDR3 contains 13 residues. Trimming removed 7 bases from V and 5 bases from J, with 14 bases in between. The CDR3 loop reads CAITGRLAETQYF. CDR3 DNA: TGTGCCATCACGGGACGGCTTGCGGAGACCCAGTACTTC.

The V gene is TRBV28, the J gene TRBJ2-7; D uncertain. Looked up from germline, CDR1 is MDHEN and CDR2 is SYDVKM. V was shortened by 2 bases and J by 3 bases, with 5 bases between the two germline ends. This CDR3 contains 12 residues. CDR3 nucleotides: TGTGCCAGCAGTTTAGCCTTCTACGAGCAGTACTTC. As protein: CASSLAFYEQYF.

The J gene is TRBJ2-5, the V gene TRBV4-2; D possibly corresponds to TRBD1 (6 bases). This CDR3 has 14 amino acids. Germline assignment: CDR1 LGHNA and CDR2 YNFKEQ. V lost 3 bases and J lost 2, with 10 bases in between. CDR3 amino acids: CASSHLTGQETQYF. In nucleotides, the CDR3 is TGTGCCAGCAGCCATCTAACAGGGCAAGAGACCCAGTACTTC.

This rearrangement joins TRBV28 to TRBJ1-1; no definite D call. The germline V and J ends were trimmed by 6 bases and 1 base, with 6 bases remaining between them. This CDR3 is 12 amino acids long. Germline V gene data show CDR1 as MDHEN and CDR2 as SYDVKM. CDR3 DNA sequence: TGTGCCAGCAGAACGGCGAACACTGAAGCTTTCTTT. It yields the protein CASRTANTEAFF.